The rows below give T cell receptor beta chains drawn from one sample of a study of CD8+ T cells in alopecia areata. This table comes from immunoSEQ multiplex PCR, and its TCRdb copy is limited to in-frame clones, with some not included. Of about 20,000 clones detected, 65% to 75% appear once; the ten largest clones hold approximately 6.3%. The source was skin, collected at week 0. These receptors were taken from a human donor with alopecia areata. Each CDR3 is given without its conserved first and last residue.

TRBJ1-1	TRBV18	ASSPIPGGTEAF
TRBJ2-3	TRBV7-3	ASSPQGPTDTQY
TRBJ1-4	TRBV7-9	ASSLFGEGEKLF
TRBJ2-7	TRBV7-9	ASSLVWGQGTYEQY
TRBJ2-2	TRBV6-4	ASSDSRGGAPAWGELF
TRBJ1-6	TRBV11-1	ASSSSDSPNSPLH
TRBJ1-1	TRBV5-1	ASSLVWMNTEAF
TRBJ1-5	TRBV19	ASSRDRNSNQPQH
TRBJ1-2	TRBV4-3	ASSQREWGANYGYT
TRBJ2-3	TRBV11-3	ASSLRGGNTQY
TRBJ2-5	TRBV9	ASSVESGGAAETQY
TRBJ2-5	TRBV15	ATSRRGGGETQY
TRBJ1-1	TRBV23-1	ASSLTTRGNPRRDTEAF
TRBJ2-4	TRBV19	ASSGQGPNIQY
TRBJ1-4	TRBV5-1	ASSQHRVGEKLF
TRBJ1-6	TRBV19	ASSIYDSPLH
TRBJ2-7	TRBV9	ASSVRGDRTYEQY
TRBJ1-1	TRBV19	ASTARYNTEAF
TRBJ2-5	TRBV6-5	ASSYSQVQETQY
TRBJ1-6	TRBV2	ASSLQDRHGSPLH
TRBJ2-3	TRBV6-9	ASSYGGAADTQY
TRBJ2-5	TRBV29-1	SVEGIDRDSQETQY
TRBJ2-1	TRBV9	ASSGGAVDEQF
TRBJ1-1	TRBV19	ASSPGPGNTEAF
TRBJ2-1	TRBV7-9	ASGPGGLSYNEQF
TRBJ2-2	TRBV5-5	ASSQDPLRTGELF
TRBJ2-7	TRBV28	ASSLGPEQY
TRBJ2-7	TRBV7-2	ASSRNSYEQY
TRBJ1-2	TRBV7-2	ASSSRRSDYGYT
NA	TRBV15	ATSRPYDGGAYEQY
TRBJ2-7	TRBV11-3	ASSLGPAGSSYEQY
TRBJ2-3	TRBV6-1	ASSEPPRTSRGTDTQY
TRBJ2-7	TRBV5-6	ASSWTGGSYEQY
TRBJ2-2	TRBV7-8	ASSPPYTGELF
TRBJ2-2	TRBV7-8	ASSRRQARPAGELF
TRBJ2-1	TRBV7-8	ASSLGVAGFYNEQF
TRBJ1-1	TRBV19	ASAQGATEAF
TRBJ1-5	TRBV19	ASRPITGGPQH
TRBJ1-6	TRBV23-1	ASSQSGENSPLH
TRBJ2-5	TRBV5-4	ASSFPTSGGFQETQY
TRBJ1-1	TRBV7-3	ASSLIPGTLNTEAF
TRBJ2-1	TRBV9	ASSSGTSSQF
TRBJ2-7	TRBV11-2	ASTRGFSAGRPYEQY
TRBJ2-1	TRBV11-2	ASSLESLRDEQF
TRBJ1-2	TRBV7-9	ASSLSREGYGYT
TRBJ1-6	TRBV18	ASSPTAGNAPLH
TRBJ2-7	TRBV6-5	ASSYSTPADYEQY
TRBJ2-2	TRBV5-1	ASSDNRGPTGELF
TRBJ2-1	TRBV7-2	ASRLGGGGYNEQF
TRBJ2-3	TRBV5-4	ASSLSGGITDTQY
TRBJ1-3	TRBV2	ASGREDGNTIY
TRBJ2-3	TRBV4-1	ASSQHERTDTQY
TRBJ1-1	TRBV14	ASSQGPSGRSEAF
TRBJ2-2	TRBV13	ASSRGADTNTGELF
TRBJ2-7	TRBV27	ASSISGGRGEQY
TRBJ1-1	TRBV25-1	ASSPAGVTGGTEAF